This TCR beta chain was profiled in a study of cytomegalovirus exposure and HLA in healthy donors (dated by TCRdb to 2015 to 2018). With regard to the full study: According to a later analysis, the 120 validation repertoires were produced on the same platform as the 600 to 850 repertoires of the first cohort. The study aimed to test whether cataloging public T cell receptors could reveal signatures of past pathogen exposure. In addition to the first cohort of 650 to 800 subjects, a separate validation cohort of over 90 different subjects was used. The study combined high-throughput TCR immunosequencing, statistical association of individual TCRs with disease status, and machine learning to predict cytomegalovirus infection status.

The receptor library was made with the immunoSEQ multiplex PCR assay. Under the source paper's analysis protocol: A statistical classification framework was built to diagnose cytomegalovirus status from the catalog of TCR beta chain sequences. Not all clones reach the TCRdb copy of this immuneACCESS table, which keeps in-frame sequences only. Checked studies attribute under half of the gap to unresolved V genes and leave the rest unexplained. V and J calls plus clone size are reproduced from that table; the DNA served to infer D and trimming. The sample yields around 63,000 clones; around 89% were counted once. The top ten clones comprise approximately 1.2% of the sample. Trimming costs V 0 bases and J 10 bases, and their ends lie 7 bases apart. Reading from cysteine to phenylalanine, the CDR3 counts 11 amino acids. Only the CDR3 DNA stays, 33 bases, in frame from base 1. CDR1 GTSNPN and CDR2 SVGIG were looked up in the germline V gene (reference sequence).

General conclusions and limits of the study: The authors suggested that the approach could potentially be extended to other disease states and immunological phenotypes. Of the cluster scores, roughly 95% were above 0 in a later analysis, which found that TCRs clustered in the first cohort also tended to co-occur in the 130 or so validation repertoires. In vitro tests confirmed that a few of the cytomegalovirus-associated TCR beta chains recognize cytomegalovirus antigens. Most TCR sequences were observed very rarely across donors, whereas some public TCRs were present in many individuals. In the study, around 150 TCR beta chains were listed as associated with cytomegalovirus. The validation cohort had no HLA typing available for a later analysis, so co-occurrence within that cohort was assessed over all 110 or so repertoires. Cytomegalovirus status was reported to be diagnosed by the classifier with high specificity and sensitivity in both the original and validation cohorts.

Concerning this clone: The clone's antigen remains unknown. No quality values exist for individual bases; no much larger clone is one base distant.

The donors belonged to the validation cohort of over a hundred subjects, which was separate from the approximately 700-subject first cohort. The sequenced sample consisted of PBMCs. The receptor was derived from a young woman in good health and CMV-seronegative. Recombination connected TRBV30 to TRBJ2-1; the D gene is unclear. The nucleotide sequence is TGTGCCTGGAGTGTACAAGTAGAGCAGTTCTTC. It translates as CAWSVQVEQFF.